Below are 7 T cell receptor beta chains sequenced from a single sample in a study of regulatory T cells in long-lasting Graves disease (dated by TCRdb to 2020 to 2023). Library creation used multiplex PCR. The sequencer was an Illumina HiSeq 4000. TCR beta libraries were built with iRepertoire HTBI primers and Arm-PCR amplification of CDR3 regions. The public reads were reprocessed in TCRdb via fastp at Q25 and MiXCR, keeping in-frame beta chains. Merged by CDR3 protein, the rows form single entries marked with the most common genes and DNA. In this sample the table shows about 470,000 distinct CDR3 sequences, around 21% of which occur a single time. Over 7.5% of the sample is in the top ten clones. In the paper's terms, the time point label means: persistent/refractory GD, antithyroid drugs over 5 years with positive TRAb. For both TCR sequencing and RNA sequencing, RNA was extracted from PBMCs in TRIzol.

Sequenced material: peripheral blood mononuclear cells (PBMCs), taken when the disease was refractory, from a patient treated with antithyroid drugs. These receptors originate from a female donor with Graves disease.

There are a few counts of this clonotype. The V and J genes are TRBV29-1 and TRBJ2-3; 15 bases match TRBD2. Germline V CDR1 and CDR2: SQVTM, ANQGSEA. The CDR3 spans 16 residues. V shed 5 bases and J 3 bases; nucleotides not matched to a gene: 6. The chain's CDR3 is CSVLGLAGGRTDTQYF. The CDR3 nucleotides read TGCAGCGTTCTAGGACTAGCGGGAGGGAGGACAGATACGCAGTATTTT.

This clonotype was detected many times. The rearrangement uses TRBV2 and TRBJ2-2; 9 bases are a match to TRBD1. The V gene end was trimmed by 6 bases and the J gene end by 1 base; junction bases not matched to a gene: 6. CDR3 size: 16 residues. Looked up from germline, CDR1 is SNHLY and CDR2 is FYNNEI. The CDR3 bases are TGTGCCAGCAGCGTATGGGACAGGGTGAACACCGGGGAGCTGTTTTTT. It yields the protein CASSVWDRVNTGELFF.

This clonotype was counted between two and nine times. Being one base from a much bigger clone, this may be a read error. The rearrangement uses TRBV12-3 or TRBV12-4 and TRBJ2-6; 7 nucleotides match TRBD1. Trimming at V came to 3 bases and at J to 0 bases, leaving 11 bases not matched to a gene. The CDR3 runs 19 residues. DNA for the CDR3: TGTGCCAGCAGTTTCGACCGATGGACAGGAACCTCTGGGGCCAACGTCCTGACTTTC. Translated, it gives CASSFDRWTGTSGANVLTF.

The chain carries TRBV7-9 and TRBJ2-7; 13 bases line up with TRBD2. V was pared by 2 bases and J by 2 bases, with 3 bases of the junction left unmatched. The germline V gene has CDR1 SEHNR and CDR2 FQNEAQ (reference sequence). This CDR3 has 16 residues. The CDR3 nucleotides read TGTGCCAGCAGCTTAATCGGACTAGCGGGAGCCTACGAGCAGTACTTC. This encodes CASSLIGLAGAYEQYF.

This clonotype came up a few times. The chain couples TRBV27 to TRBJ2-7; 8 bases match TRBD2. The trim removed 8 bases at V and 3 bases at J, leaving 18 bases unmatched. The CDR3 sequence is 17 residues long. The germline gives CDR1 MNHEY, CDR2 SMNVEV (reference sequence). The CDR3 loop is CASGTGTSHTNFYEQYF. The DNA of the CDR3 is TGTGCCAGCGGTACCGGGACTAGTCATACTAATTTCTACGAGCAGTACTTC.

This clonotype was seen many times. V gene TRBV6-1 combines with J gene TRBJ2-1; TRBD2 agrees at 10 bases. V shed 6 bases and J 4 bases; nucleotides not matched to a gene: 0. The CDR3 is 13 amino acids. In germline, CDR1 is MNHNS, CDR2 SASEGT. This CDR3 reads CASRLAGYNEQFF. The CDR3 DNA sequence: TGTGCCAGCAGACTAGCGGGATACAATGAGCAGTTCTTC.

This clonotype came up a few times. The chain joins TRBV7-9 to TRBJ2-7; D could derive from TRBD1 or TRBD2 (5 bases each). The CDR3 loop spans 14 amino acids. With 3 bases removed from V and 3 bases from J, the gap between germline ends came to 12 bases. The germline CDR1 and CDR2 sequences are SEHNR and FQNEAQ (reference sequence). CDR3 sequence reads: CASSFFRGGYEQYF. The CDR3, as DNA: TGTGCCAGCAGCTTCTTCCGGGGCGGCTACGAGCAGTACTTC. Variable domain in full (rest from reference TRBV7-9 and TRBJ2-7): DTGVSQNPRHKITKRGQNVTFRCDPISEHNRLYWYRQTLGQGPEFLTYFQNEAQLEKSRLLSDRFSAERPKGSFSTLEIQRTEQGDSAMYLCASSFFRGGYEQYFGPGTRLTVT.